The rows below give T cell receptor beta chains drawn from one sample of a study of T cell responses to AZD1222 COVID-19 vaccine. Profiled with immunoSEQ multiplex PCR; TCRdb holds only in-frame clones, not every one. The sample contains about 60,000 clones, over 60% of which appear only once. The source was peripheral blood, collected 28 days after the second AZD1222 dose. Receptors were obtained from an adult who received the AZD1222 COVID-19 vaccine. CDR3s include the opening cysteine and the closing phenylalanine or tryptophan. Each record gives: CDR3 length, V gene, J gene, clone size, D gene, CDR3 protein, CDR3 DNA. D genes are given only for firm matches. The listing skips clone size in some rows; elsewhere it reads once, few, many or a size class.

cdr3_length: 13
v_call: TRBV7-9
j_call: TRBJ1-4
clone_size: .
d_call: .
cdr3_aa: CASSLKGVEKLFF
cdr3_nt: TGTGCCAGCAGCTTAAAGGGGGTAGAAAAACTGTTTTTT

cdr3_length: 13
v_call: TRBV24-1
j_call: TRBJ2-1
clone_size: .
d_call: .
cdr3_aa: CATSGTGYNEQFF
cdr3_nt: TGTGCCACCAGTGGGACGGGTTACAATGAGCAGTTCTTC

cdr3_length: 16
v_call: TRBV6-1
j_call: TRBJ1-1
clone_size: .
d_call: TRBD1
cdr3_aa: CASSDRDRGPWAEAFF
cdr3_nt: TGTGCCAGCAGTGACCGGGACAGGGGGCCTTGGGCTGAAGCTTTCTTT

cdr3_length: 13
v_call: TRBV6-1
j_call: TRBJ1-2
clone_size: .
d_call: .
cdr3_aa: CASSEEGVGGYTF
cdr3_nt: TGTGCCAGCAGTGAGGAGGGAGTGGGCGGCTACACCTTC

cdr3_length: 15
v_call: TRBV16
j_call: TRBJ1-4
clone_size: .
d_call: .
cdr3_aa: CASSQAPHTDEKLFF
cdr3_nt: TGTGCCAGCAGCCAAGCCCCCCATACAGATGAAAAACTGTTTTTT

cdr3_length: 15
v_call: TRBV6-6
j_call: TRBJ2-2
clone_size: once
d_call: .
cdr3_aa: CASSLDRVDTGELFF
cdr3_nt: TGTGCCAGCAGTTTGGACAGAGTAGACACCGGGGAGCTGTTTTTT

cdr3_length: 15
v_call: TRBV5-6
j_call: TRBJ2-2
clone_size: once
d_call: .
cdr3_aa: CASSFPPGNTGELFF
cdr3_nt: TGTGCCAGCAGCTTTCCCCCTGGTAACACCGGGGAGCTGTTTTTT

cdr3_length: 14
v_call: TRBV28
j_call: TRBJ1-4
clone_size: once
d_call: .
cdr3_aa: CASSRAAGFEKLFF
cdr3_nt: TGTGCCAGCTCCAGGGCTGCCGGGTTTGAAAAACTGTTTTTT

cdr3_length: 14
v_call: TRBV6-5
j_call: TRBJ1-1
clone_size: .
d_call: .
cdr3_aa: CASSYPYSQGEAFF
cdr3_nt: TGTGCCAGCAGTTACCCCTATTCGCAGGGTGAAGCTTTCTTT

cdr3_length: 11
v_call: TRBV29-1
j_call: TRBJ2-7
clone_size: .
d_call: .
cdr3_aa: CSVVRMDEQYF
cdr3_nt: TGCAGCGTTGTGAGGATGGACGAGCAGTACTTC

cdr3_length: 14
v_call: TRBV2
j_call: TRBJ1-2
clone_size: .
d_call: .
cdr3_aa: CASSRDGSRYGYTF
cdr3_nt: TGTGCCAGCAGCCGGGACGGCTCGAGGTATGGCTACACCTTC

cdr3_length: 12
v_call: TRBV27
j_call: TRBJ2-7
clone_size: .
d_call: .
cdr3_aa: CARGQGGNEQYF
cdr3_nt: TGTGCCAGAGGACAGGGAGGGAACGAGCAGTACTTC

cdr3_length: 14
v_call: TRBV27
j_call: TRBJ2-7
clone_size: .
d_call: .
cdr3_aa: CASKPSSGPYEQYF
cdr3_nt: TGTGCCAGCAAACCATCCAGCGGCCCCTACGAGCAGTACTTC

cdr3_length: 15
v_call: TRBV6-5
j_call: TRBJ1-2
clone_size: .
d_call: .
cdr3_aa: CASSVRGDRAYGYTF
cdr3_nt: TGTGCCAGCAGCGTACGGGGGGATAGAGCTTATGGCTACACCTTC

cdr3_length: 13
v_call: TRBV19
j_call: TRBJ2-5
clone_size: .
d_call: TRBD1
cdr3_aa: CASAQGAGETQYF
cdr3_nt: TGTGCCAGTGCGCAGGGGGCCGGGGAGACCCAGTACTTC

cdr3_length: 17
v_call: TRBV9
j_call: TRBJ2-5
clone_size: .
d_call: .
cdr3_aa: CASSVATGQMYQETQYF
cdr3_nt: TGTGCCAGCAGCGTAGCTACGGGACAAATGTACCAAGAGACCCAGTACTTC

cdr3_length: 14
v_call: TRBV7-9
j_call: TRBJ2-7
clone_size: .
d_call: TRBD2
cdr3_aa: CASSPGLAGGEQYF
cdr3_nt: TGTGCCAGCAGCCCGGGACTAGCGGGGGGGGAGCAGTACTTC

cdr3_length: 18
v_call: TRBV3-1/TRBV3-2
j_call: TRBJ2-3
clone_size: once
d_call: .
cdr3_aa: CASSQEPPDSFIADTQYF
cdr3_nt: TGTGCCAGCAGCCAAGAGCCCCCTGATAGTTTTATTGCAGATACGCAGTATTTT

cdr3_length: 16
v_call: TRBV5-1
j_call: TRBJ2-2
clone_size: few
d_call: .
cdr3_aa: CASSLRLEENTGELFF
cdr3_nt: TGCGCCAGCAGCTTGAGATTAGAGGAGAACACCGGGGAGCTGTTTTTT

cdr3_length: 14
v_call: TRBV6-1
j_call: TRBJ1-6
clone_size: few
d_call: .
cdr3_aa: CASSDQSSDSPLHF
cdr3_nt: TGTGCCAGCAGTGATCAGAGTTCAGATTCACCCCTCCACTTT

cdr3_length: 15
v_call: TRBV19
j_call: TRBJ1-1
clone_size: .
d_call: TRBD1
cdr3_aa: CASFGDRVRNTEAFF
cdr3_nt: TGTGCCAGTTTTGGAGACAGGGTGCGGAACACTGAAGCTTTCTTT

cdr3_length: 16
v_call: TRBV6-5
j_call: TRBJ1-2
clone_size: once
d_call: .
cdr3_aa: CASSYSKLLLDYGYTF
cdr3_nt: TGTGCCAGCAGTTACTCGAAATTGTTGCTGGACTATGGCTACACCTTC

cdr3_length: 15
v_call: TRBV15
j_call: TRBJ2-7
clone_size: .
d_call: .
cdr3_aa: CATSRDPTTSGRQYF
cdr3_nt: TGTGCCACCAGCAGAGATCCGACGACTTCGGGGCGGCAGTACTTC

cdr3_length: 13
v_call: TRBV11-1
j_call: TRBJ1-1
clone_size: .
d_call: .
cdr3_aa: CASSLKGNTEAFF
cdr3_nt: TGTGCCAGCAGCTTAAAGGGGAACACTGAAGCTTTCTTT

cdr3_length: 13
v_call: TRBV24-1
j_call: TRBJ2-5
clone_size: .
d_call: .
cdr3_aa: CATSAPGKETQYF
cdr3_nt: TGTGCCACCAGTGCACCCGGGAAGGAGACCCAGTACTTC

cdr3_length: 13
v_call: TRBV27
j_call: TRBJ1-1
clone_size: .
d_call: TRBD1
cdr3_aa: CASSFSQGTEAFF
cdr3_nt: TGTGCCAGCAGTTTCTCACAGGGGACTGAAGCTTTCTTT

cdr3_length: 14
v_call: TRBV28
j_call: TRBJ1-2
clone_size: .
d_call: .
cdr3_aa: CATIIPGGVGGYTF
cdr3_nt: TGTGCCACCATCATACCCGGGGGAGTAGGAGGCTACACCTTC

cdr3_length: 13
v_call: TRBV5-1
j_call: TRBJ2-4
clone_size: few
d_call: .
cdr3_aa: CASSLRTKNIQYF
cdr3_nt: TGCGCCAGCAGCTTAAGGACCAAAAACATTCAGTACTTC

cdr3_length: 18
v_call: TRBV7-9
j_call: TRBJ2-3
clone_size: .
d_call: .
cdr3_aa: CASSLRVGGRALGDTQYF
cdr3_nt: TGTGCCAGCAGCTTAAGGGTGGGAGGCAGGGCTCTTGGAGATACGCAGTATTTT

cdr3_length: 12
v_call: TRBV29-1
j_call: TRBJ1-2
clone_size: .
d_call: TRBD1
cdr3_aa: CSTGTGGIGYTF
cdr3_nt: TGCAGCACTGGGACAGGGGGGATTGGCTACACCTTC

cdr3_length: 16
v_call: TRBV2
j_call: TRBJ1-5
clone_size: few
d_call: .
cdr3_aa: CASSGEAPSFNQPQHF
cdr3_nt: TGTGCCAGCAGTGGGGAGGCACCCAGCTTCAATCAGCCCCAGCATTTT

cdr3_length: 15
v_call: TRBV2
j_call: TRBJ1-1
clone_size: few
d_call: .
cdr3_aa: CASSASARVNTEAFF
cdr3_nt: TGTGCCAGCAGTGCTTCGGCCCGGGTGAACACTGAAGCTTTCTTT

cdr3_length: 15
v_call: TRBV5-6
j_call: TRBJ2-7
clone_size: .
d_call: .
cdr3_aa: CASSLVASESYEQYF
cdr3_nt: TGTGCCAGCAGCTTGGTTGCTAGCGAGTCCTACGAGCAGTACTTC